This T cell receptor beta chain was obtained from a study of blood T cell repertoires in COVID-19. The table came from immunoSEQ multiplex PCR; TCRdb's copy has only in-frame clones and leaves some out. The table has some 220,000 clones, more than 80% seen once. This receptor was identified in a woman between 40 and 55 years old with acute COVID-19. The sample was PBMCs or T cells enriched from blood (not recorded which).

CDR3 bases: TGTGCCAGCAGTAGACAGAGTAAGAACACTGAAGCTTTCTTT. Amino acids: CASSRQSKNTEAFF. The chain has TRBV2 and TRBJ1-1, with D possibly matching TRBD1 (5 bases). Deletions cut 5 bases from V and 1 base from J, with 11 bases between. Germline CDR1 and CDR2: SNHLY and FYNNEI. CDR3 length equals 14 residues.